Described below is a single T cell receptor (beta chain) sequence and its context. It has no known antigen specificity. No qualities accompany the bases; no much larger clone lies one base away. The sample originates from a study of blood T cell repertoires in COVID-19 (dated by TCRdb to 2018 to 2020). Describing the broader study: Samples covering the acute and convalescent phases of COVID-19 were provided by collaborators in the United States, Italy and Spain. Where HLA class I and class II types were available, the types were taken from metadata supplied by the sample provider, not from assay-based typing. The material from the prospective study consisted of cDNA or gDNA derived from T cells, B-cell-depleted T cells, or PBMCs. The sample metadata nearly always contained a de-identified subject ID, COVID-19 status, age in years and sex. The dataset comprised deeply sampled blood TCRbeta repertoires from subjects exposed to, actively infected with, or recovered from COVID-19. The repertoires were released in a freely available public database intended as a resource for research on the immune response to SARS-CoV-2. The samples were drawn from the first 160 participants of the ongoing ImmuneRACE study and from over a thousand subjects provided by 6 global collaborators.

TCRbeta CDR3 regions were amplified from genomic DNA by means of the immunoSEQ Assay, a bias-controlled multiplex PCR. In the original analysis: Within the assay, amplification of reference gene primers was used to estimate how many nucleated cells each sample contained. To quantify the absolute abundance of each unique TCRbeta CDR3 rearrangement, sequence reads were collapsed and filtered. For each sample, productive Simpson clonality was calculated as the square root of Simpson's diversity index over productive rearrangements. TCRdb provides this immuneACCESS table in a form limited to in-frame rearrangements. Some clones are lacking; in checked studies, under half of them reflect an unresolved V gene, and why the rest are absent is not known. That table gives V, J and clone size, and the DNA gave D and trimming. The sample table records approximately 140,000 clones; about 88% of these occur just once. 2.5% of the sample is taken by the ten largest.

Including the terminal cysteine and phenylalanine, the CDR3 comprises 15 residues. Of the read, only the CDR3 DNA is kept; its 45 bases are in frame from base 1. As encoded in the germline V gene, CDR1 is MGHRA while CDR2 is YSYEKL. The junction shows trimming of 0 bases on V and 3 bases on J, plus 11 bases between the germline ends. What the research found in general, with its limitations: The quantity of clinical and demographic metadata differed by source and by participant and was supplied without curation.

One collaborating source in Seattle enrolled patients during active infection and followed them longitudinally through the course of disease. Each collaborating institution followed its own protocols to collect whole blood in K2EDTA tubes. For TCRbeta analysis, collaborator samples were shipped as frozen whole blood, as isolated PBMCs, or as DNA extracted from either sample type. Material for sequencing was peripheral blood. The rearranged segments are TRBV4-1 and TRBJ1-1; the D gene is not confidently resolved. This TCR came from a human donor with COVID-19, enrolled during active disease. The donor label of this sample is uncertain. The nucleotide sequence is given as TGCGCCAGCAGCCAAGATGAGTACGGGTACACTGAAGCTTTCTTT. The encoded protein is CASSQDEYGYTEAFF.